What follows is one TCR beta chain and its context. The sample holds a few counts of this clonotype. The antigen it binds to is not known. There are no base qualities to consult, and no much larger clone falls within one base. The germline ends are 18 bases apart after V is trimmed by 9 bases and J by 4 bases. The CDR3 holds 14 amino acids from the cysteine to the phenylalanine. The DNA shown is the 42-base CDR3, in frame from base 1. The germline V gene encodes CDR1 SGHTA and CDR2 FQGTGA. Data came from an Illumina NovaSeq 6000. cDNA libraries for TCRalpha and TCRbeta were prepared by 5'RACE using constant-segment primers, with sample barcodes and unique molecular identifiers added. Trizol reagent was used to extract RNA from every sample. Libraries were amplified in two PCR steps, with a second sample barcode and Illumina TruSeq adapters added in the second step. The libraries were sequenced on an Illumina NovaSeq using 2 x 150 bp paired-end reads. The authors' analysis ran thus. The reads were demultiplexed and collapsed into UMI-guided consensus sequences using migec v1.2.7. Using mixcr v2.1.11, UMI consensuses were aligned to TRA and TRB V and J templates and then assembled into clonotypes. A clonotype was counted as expanded or contracted only when both edgeR and NoisET called the clonotype significant, with the noise models trained on biological replicates. edgeR calls used a false discovery rate-adjusted p below 0.01 and a log2 fold-change threshold of 1. As an exploratory analysis of dynamics, max-normalized trajectories of the 1000 most abundant clonotypes were examined by PCA with hierarchical clustering. Separately sequenced CD4+ and CD8+ repertoires were used to assign a CD4 or CD8 phenotype to each responding clone. TCRdb passed the public sequencing reads through fastp at Q25 and MiXCR, retaining productive beta sequences. A single entry per CDR3 protein holds the most common genes and DNA from its merged rows. The V and J calls were determined by TCRdb, not by the authors. The sample contains hundreds of thousands of distinct CDR3 sequences, about an eighth of them found a single time. The ten largest clones add up to about a fifth of the sample.

This sample was included in a study of T-cell memory formation after mild COVID-19 (dated by TCRdb to the early 2020s). In the study overall: TCR sequence clusters from the two donors were found to be largely donor specific. In a couple of donors, T-cell clones that expanded and contracted after mild COVID-19 were followed by sequencing TCRalpha and TCRbeta repertoires longitudinally. Two young, previously healthy adult volunteers, one female and one male, were included in the cohort.

Ficoll-Paque density gradient centrifugation was the method used to isolate PBMCs. Findings and caveats that apply to the study as a whole: Whether the second-wave clones peaking on day 37 were SARS-CoV-2 specific was not confirmed. Only a couple of mild cases were covered in the study, and larger cohorts including severe cases with pre-infection samples were considered necessary. Some responding clones were found in pre-infection memory, which suggests that pre-existing cross-reactive memory T cells took part in the SARS-CoV-2 response. From day 15 to 85, contracting clones showed balanced CD4/CD8 phenotypes, whereas a second wave of clones that expanded from day 15 to 37 leaned towards CD4+. Contracting CD4+ clones were found mainly in CM and EM memory subsets, while CD8+ clones were enriched in EMRA.

The chain is made from TRBV7-3 and TRBJ1-1, with the D segment identity uncertain. The sample consisted of PBMCs or a T cell subset sorted from them (not recorded which). This TCR derives from a man younger than 35 who had mild COVID-19 (a few samples of this study predate the infection). The sample titles of this study are shuffled in the database, so cell type and time point are left out; the donor was told from shared clones. The DNA sequence is as follows: TGTGCCAGGACCTTAGGCATAAGGTGCACTGAAGCTTTCTTT. Its amino acids are CARTLGIRCTEAFF.